The clone carrying this T cell receptor (beta chain) was recorded only once. Using immunoSEQ multiplex PCR, the repertoire was profiled, and TCRdb retains in-frame clones only, with some absent. The data show roughly 42,000 clones, with about 85% seen just once and 3.5% to 5.5% held by the top ten. The CDR3 totals 14 residues. V was cut by 5 bases and J by 0 bases, with 10 bases left in between. Germline values: CDR1 MNHEY, CDR2 SMNVEV (reference sequence). The data derive from a study of blood T cell repertoires in COVID-19. The sequence was collected from a man aged 55 to 70 with acute or convalescent COVID-19. V and J are TRBV27 and TRBJ2-5; D may be TRBD1 (6 bases). Sequenced material: peripheral blood. The CDR3 bases are TGTGCCAGCAGTAGGGACACTAACCAAGAGACCCAGTACTTC. This sequence encodes CASSRDTNQETQYF.